This note documents a single T cell receptor beta chain sequence. CDR1 and CDR2 (germline): MDHEN, SYDVKM. V dropped 5 bases and J dropped 9; count of bases not matched to a gene: 27. This CDR3 is built from 21 residues. This record comes from a study of blood T cell repertoires in COVID-19. Across the study: From the United States, Italy and Spain came samples of acute and convalescent COVID-19. Sources were T cells, B-cell-depleted T cells, or PBMCs; the material itself was cDNA or gDNA.

Original processing methods: Estimation of nucleated cell counts was performed using reference gene primer amplification. Here immunoSEQ multiplex PCR was the method, and the copy in TCRdb shows in-frame clones only, minus some. V and J calls and clone size are copied from that table; D and trimming were computed from the DNA. The sample has about 200,000 clones, roughly 86% seen once. The TCR originated in a man in his forties with acute COVID-19. The chain joins TRBV28 to TRBJ1-6; 8 bases agree with TRBD1. The specimen sequenced was PBMCs or T cells enriched from blood (not recorded which). CDR3 nucleotides: TGTGCCAGCAGTCAGAGACCCGACAGGGGTGAGGGTGTATGGGTTGGTTCACCCCTCCACTTT. The encoded protein is CASSQRPDRGEGVWVGSPLHF.